There are many counts of the clone carrying this T cell receptor beta chain. The CDR3 covers 13 residues. Deletions cut 3 bases from V and 5 bases from J, with 7 bases between. This sample is drawn from a study of T cells in Graves' hyperthyroidism and ophthalmopathy. There were TCR beta CDR3 regions amplified from RNA transcripts. Initially, a first-round RT-PCR of the TCR CDR3 employed the HTBI primer set. TCRdb recomputed calls from the multiplex PCR reads with MiXCR, one row per CDR3 protein. The table records about 180,000 distinct CDR3 sequences, about 18% of them present only once. Patients aged 18 to 65 had newly diagnosed hyperthyroidism that had lasted under 2 months. Cells are PBMCs isolated from around 9.4 ml of fresh blood.

The sample consisted of blood. This TCR was sampled from a woman between 45 and 60 years old with Graves' hyperthyroidism. The V gene is TRBV12-3 or TRBV12-4, the J gene TRBJ2-2; the D is unclear. CDR3: CASSFSRTGELFF. CDR3 DNA sequence: TGTGCCAGCAGTTTTAGCAGGACCGGGGAGCTGTTTTTT.